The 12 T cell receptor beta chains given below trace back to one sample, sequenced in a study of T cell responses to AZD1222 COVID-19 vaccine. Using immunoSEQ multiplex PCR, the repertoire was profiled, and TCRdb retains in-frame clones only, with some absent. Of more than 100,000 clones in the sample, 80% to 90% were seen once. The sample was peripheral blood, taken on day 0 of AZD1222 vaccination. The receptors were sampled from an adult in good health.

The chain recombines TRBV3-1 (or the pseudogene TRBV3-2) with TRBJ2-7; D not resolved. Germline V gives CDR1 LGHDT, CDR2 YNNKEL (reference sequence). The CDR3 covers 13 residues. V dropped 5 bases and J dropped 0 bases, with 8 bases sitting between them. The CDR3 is CASSSLSSYEQYF. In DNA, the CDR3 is TGTGCCAGCAGCAGCCTATCCTCCTACGAGCAGTACTTC.

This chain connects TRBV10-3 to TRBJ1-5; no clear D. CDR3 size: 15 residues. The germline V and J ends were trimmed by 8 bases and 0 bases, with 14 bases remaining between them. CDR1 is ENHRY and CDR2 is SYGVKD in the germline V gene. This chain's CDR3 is CAISPTPYSNQPQHF. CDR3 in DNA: TGTGCCATCTCCCCGACACCTTATAGCAATCAGCCCCAGCATTTT.

CDR3 sequence (DNA): TGTGCCAGCAGCGGGGCGGGATACACCGGGGAGCTGTTTTTT. It codes for CASSGAGYTGELFF. The genes are TRBV5-5 and TRBJ2-2; TRBD2 is a possible D gene (6 bases). Germline-derived CDR1 and CDR2 are SGHKS and YYEKEE (reference sequence). V lost 4 bases and J lost 3, with 10 bases in between. There are 14 residues in the CDR3.

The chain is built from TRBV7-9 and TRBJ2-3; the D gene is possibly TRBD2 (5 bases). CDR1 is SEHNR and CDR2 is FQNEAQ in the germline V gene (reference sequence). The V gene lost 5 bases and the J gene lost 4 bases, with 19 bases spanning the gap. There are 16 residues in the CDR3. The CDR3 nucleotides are TGTGCCAGCAGCCCCCGGGCTAGCCGCGCGTCAGATACGCAGTATTTT. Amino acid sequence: CASSPRASRASDTQYF.

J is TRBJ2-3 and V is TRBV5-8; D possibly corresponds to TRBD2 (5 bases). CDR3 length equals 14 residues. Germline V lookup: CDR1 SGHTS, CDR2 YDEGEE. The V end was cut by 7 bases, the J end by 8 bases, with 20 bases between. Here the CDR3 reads CASRERLLVGTQYF. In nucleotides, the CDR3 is TGTGCCAGCCGCGAGCGGCTCTTGGTGGGTACGCAGTATTTT.

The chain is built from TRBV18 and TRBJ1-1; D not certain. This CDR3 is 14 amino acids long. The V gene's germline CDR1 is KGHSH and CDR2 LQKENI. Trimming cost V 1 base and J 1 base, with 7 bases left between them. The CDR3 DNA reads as TGTGCCAGCTCACCACGGGTGGGGAACACTGAAGCTTTCTTT. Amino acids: CASSPRVGNTEAFF.

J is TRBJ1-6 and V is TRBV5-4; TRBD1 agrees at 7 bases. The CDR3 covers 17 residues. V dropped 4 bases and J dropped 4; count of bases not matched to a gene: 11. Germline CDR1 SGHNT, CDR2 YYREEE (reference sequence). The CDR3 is CASSMTTGSLYNSPLHF. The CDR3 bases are TGTGCCAGCAGCATGACGACAGGGTCCCTTTATAATTCACCCCTCCACTTT.

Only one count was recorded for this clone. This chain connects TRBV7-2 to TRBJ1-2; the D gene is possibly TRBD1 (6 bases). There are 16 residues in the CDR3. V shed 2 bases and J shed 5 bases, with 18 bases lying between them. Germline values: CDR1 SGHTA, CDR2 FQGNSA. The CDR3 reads CASSLRRAGAGYGYTF. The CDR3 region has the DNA TGTGCCAGCAGCTTACGCCGGGCGGGGGCCGGGTATGGCTACACCTTC.

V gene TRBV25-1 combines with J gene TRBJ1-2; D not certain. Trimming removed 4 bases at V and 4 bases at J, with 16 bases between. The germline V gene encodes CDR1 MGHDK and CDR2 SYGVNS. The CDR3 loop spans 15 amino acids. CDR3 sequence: CASSGLGRGFYGYTF. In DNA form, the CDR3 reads TGTGCCAGCAGTGGCCTAGGTCGCGGCTTCTATGGCTACACCTTC.

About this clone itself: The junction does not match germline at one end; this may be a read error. CDR3 nucleotide sequence: TGCGCCAGCAGCCAATCATCTGCCGATAGAGTCTTT. Translating it yields CASSQSSADRVF. The rearrangement uses TRBV4-3 and TRBJ1-4; D gene ambiguous. This CDR3 comprises 12 residues. CDR1 and CDR2 from the germline V gene are LGHNA and YSLEER.

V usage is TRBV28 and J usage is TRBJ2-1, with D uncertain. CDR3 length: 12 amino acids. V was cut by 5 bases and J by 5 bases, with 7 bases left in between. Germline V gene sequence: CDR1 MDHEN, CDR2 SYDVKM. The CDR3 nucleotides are TGTGCCAGCAGTCATTCAAACAATGAGCAGTTCTTC. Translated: CASSHSNNEQFF.

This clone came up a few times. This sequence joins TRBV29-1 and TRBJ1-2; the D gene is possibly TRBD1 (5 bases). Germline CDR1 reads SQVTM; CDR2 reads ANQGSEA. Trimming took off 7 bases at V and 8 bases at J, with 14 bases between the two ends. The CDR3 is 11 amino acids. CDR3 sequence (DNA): TGCAGCGAGTCCTCAGGGCACGGCTACACCTTC. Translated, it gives CSESSGHGYTF.